This TCR beta chain was recovered during a study of blood T cells in healthy people across ages. Study outcomes and limitations: Naive T cell percentage showed a strong correlation with the diversity of TCR beta.

For this clonotype: Its antigen is currently unknown.

Each sample yielded at least 5 micrograms of PBMC total RNA. From germline, CDR1 is SNHLY and CDR2 FYNNEI. With V trimmed by 7 bases and J by 15 bases, 11 bases remained unmatched. The CDR3 is 12 amino acids. Primers used in a second PCR of roughly 6 to 12 cycles were a sample-barcoded 5' primer and a J-beta primer mix. Using its own MiXCR run on the 5' RACE reads, TCRdb lists one record per CDR3 protein. The sample holds 1.5 million to 2 million distinct CDR3 sequences; about 35% are singletons and the top ten take about 10%. Sequenced: blood. V usage is TRBV2 and J usage is TRBJ2-1; 8 bases line up with TRBD1. The TCR originated in a woman between 25 and 40 years old in good health. In DNA form, the CDR3 reads TGTGCCAGCAACAGGGGGACTTCGAAGCCGTTCTTC. This sequence encodes CASNRGTSKPFF.